Sequencing of this T cell receptor (beta chain) was carried out in a study of cytomegalovirus exposure and HLA in healthy donors. At the level of the study: Drawn from HLA-typed donors, 65 million to 100 million unique TCRs were held in an early data release.

The PCR made use of 60 Vbeta and 13 Jbeta primers. Method: immunoSEQ multiplex PCR; TCRdb's copy keeps in-frame clones and lacks some. The sample contains 95,000 to 100,000 clones, roughly three quarters of which appear only once. The TCR was taken from a female donor in good health and CMV-seronegative. Input material: PBMCs.

The CDR3 region is CASSEYGPWDRGSAFF. CDR3 nucleotides: TGTGCCAGCAGTGAATATGGGCCCTGGGACAGGGGGAGCGCTTTCTTT. V gene TRBV25-1 combines with J gene TRBJ1-1; 11 nucleotides line up with TRBD1. The ends lost 0 bases at V and 11 bases at J; junction bases unmatched: 11. Germline V gene data show CDR1 as MGHDK and CDR2 as SYGVNS. The CDR3 spans 16 residues.